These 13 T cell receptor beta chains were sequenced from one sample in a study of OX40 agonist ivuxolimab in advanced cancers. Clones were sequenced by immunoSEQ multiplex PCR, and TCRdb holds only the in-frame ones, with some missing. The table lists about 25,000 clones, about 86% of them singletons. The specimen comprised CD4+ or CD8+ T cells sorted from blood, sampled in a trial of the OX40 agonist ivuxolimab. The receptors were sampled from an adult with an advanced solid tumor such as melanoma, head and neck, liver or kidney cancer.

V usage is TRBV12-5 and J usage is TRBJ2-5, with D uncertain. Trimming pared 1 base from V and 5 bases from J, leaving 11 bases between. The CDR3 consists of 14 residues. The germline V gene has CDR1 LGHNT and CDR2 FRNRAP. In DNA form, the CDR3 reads TGTGCTAGTGGTTTGGGGGGTGGGCTGGAGACCCAGTACTTC. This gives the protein CASGLGGGLETQYF.

DNA for the CDR3: TGTGCCAGCAGCAACTCTGACGGATACTCCACTGAAGCTTTCTTT. Translation: CASSNSDGYSTEAFF. The chain employs TRBV11-1 and TRBJ1-1, with unresolved D. Trimming removed 5 bases from V and 4 bases from J, with 17 bases in between. The germline CDR1 and CDR2 sequences are SGHAT and FQDESV (reference sequence). The CDR3 loop spans 15 amino acids.

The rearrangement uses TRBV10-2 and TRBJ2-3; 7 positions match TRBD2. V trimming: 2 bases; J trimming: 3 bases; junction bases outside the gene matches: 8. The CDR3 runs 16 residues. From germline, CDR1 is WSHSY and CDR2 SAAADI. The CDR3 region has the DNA TGCGCCAGCAGTGAGGCGGCGGGAGTGGGTACAGATACGCAGTATTTT. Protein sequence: CASSEAAGVGTDTQYF.

CDR3 amino acids: CASSLPPSTQYF. DNA for the CDR3: TGTGCCAGCAGTTTACCTCCCTCGACCCAGTACTTC. J is TRBJ2-5 and V is TRBV28; D is unresolved. V gave up 2 bases and J gave up 7 bases, with 8 bases separating them. This CDR3 contains 12 residues. Germline loops: CDR1 MDHEN, CDR2 SYDVKM.

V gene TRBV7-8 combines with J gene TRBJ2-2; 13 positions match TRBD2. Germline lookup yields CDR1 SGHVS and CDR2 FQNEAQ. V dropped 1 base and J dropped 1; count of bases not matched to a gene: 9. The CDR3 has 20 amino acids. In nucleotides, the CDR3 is TGTGCCAGCAGCTTAGTATCGACCGGGACTAGCGGGATGAACACCGGGGAGCTGTTTTTT. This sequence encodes CASSLVSTGTSGMNTGELFF.

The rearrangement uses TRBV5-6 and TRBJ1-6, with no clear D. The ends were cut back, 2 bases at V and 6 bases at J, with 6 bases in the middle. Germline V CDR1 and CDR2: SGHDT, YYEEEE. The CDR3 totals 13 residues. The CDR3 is CASSFHSNSPLHF. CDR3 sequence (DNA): TGTGCCAGCAGCTTCCACAGTAATTCACCCCTCCACTTT.

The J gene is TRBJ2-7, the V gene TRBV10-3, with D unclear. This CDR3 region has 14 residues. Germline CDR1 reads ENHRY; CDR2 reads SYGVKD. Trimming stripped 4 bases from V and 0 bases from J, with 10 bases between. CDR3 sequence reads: CAISVKGSSYEQYF. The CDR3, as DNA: TGTGCCATCAGTGTTAAGGGATCCTCCTACGAGCAGTACTTC.

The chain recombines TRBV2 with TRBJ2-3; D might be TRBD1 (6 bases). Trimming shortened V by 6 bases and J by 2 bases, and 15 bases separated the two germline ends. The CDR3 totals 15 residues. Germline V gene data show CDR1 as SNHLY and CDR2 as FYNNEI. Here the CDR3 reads CASSRGGPLTDTQYF. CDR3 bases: TGTGCCAGCAGCCGAGGGGGTCCGCTCACAGATACGCAGTATTTT.

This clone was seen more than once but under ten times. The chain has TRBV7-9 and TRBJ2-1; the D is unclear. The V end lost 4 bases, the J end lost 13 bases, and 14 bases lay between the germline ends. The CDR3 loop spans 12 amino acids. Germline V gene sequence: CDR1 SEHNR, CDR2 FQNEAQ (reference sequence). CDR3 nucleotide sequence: TGTGCCAGCAGCTCATCACACTGGGGACAGTTCTTC. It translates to CASSSSHWGQFF.

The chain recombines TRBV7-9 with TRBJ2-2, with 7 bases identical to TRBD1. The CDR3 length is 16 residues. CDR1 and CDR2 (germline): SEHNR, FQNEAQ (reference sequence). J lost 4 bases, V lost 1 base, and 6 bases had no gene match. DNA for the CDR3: TGTGCCAGCAGCTTAGTGACAGGGATCGCCACCGGGGAGCTGTTTTTT. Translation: CASSLVTGIATGELFF.

The CDR3 nucleotides are TGCAGCGCCCGTTCTGGACAGGGTATCGGAAAACACAATGAGCAGTTCTTC. Its protein is CSARSGQGIGKHNEQFF. This chain uses TRBV29-1 with TRBJ2-1, with 8 bases that match TRBD1. Germline V CDR1 and CDR2: SQVTM, ANQGSEA. Trimming at V came to 7 bases and at J to 5 bases, leaving 19 bases not matched to a gene. The CDR3 extends over 17 amino acids.

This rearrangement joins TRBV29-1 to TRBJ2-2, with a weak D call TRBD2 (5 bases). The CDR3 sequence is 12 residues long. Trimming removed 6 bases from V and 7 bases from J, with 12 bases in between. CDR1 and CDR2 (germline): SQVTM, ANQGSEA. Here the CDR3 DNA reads TGCAGCGTCCATCTAGGGAGCGGGGAGCTGTTTTTT. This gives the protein CSVHLGSGELFF.

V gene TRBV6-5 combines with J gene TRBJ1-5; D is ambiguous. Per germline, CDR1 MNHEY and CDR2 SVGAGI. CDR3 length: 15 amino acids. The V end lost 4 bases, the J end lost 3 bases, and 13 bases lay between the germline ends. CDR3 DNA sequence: TGTGCCAGCAGTTCCTACCCGGGAGACAATCAGCCCCAGCATTTT. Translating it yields CASSSYPGDNQPQHF.